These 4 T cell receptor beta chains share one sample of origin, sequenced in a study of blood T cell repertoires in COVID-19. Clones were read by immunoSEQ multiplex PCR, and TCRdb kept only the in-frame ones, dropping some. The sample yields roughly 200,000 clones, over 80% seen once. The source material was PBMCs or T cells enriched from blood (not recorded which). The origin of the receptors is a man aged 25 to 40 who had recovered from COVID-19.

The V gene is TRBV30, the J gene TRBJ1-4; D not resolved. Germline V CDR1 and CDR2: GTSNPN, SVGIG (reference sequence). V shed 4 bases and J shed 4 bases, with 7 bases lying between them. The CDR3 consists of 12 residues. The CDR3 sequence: CAWTRNNEKLFF. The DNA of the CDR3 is TGTGCCTGGACCAGAAATAATGAAAAACTGTTTTTT.

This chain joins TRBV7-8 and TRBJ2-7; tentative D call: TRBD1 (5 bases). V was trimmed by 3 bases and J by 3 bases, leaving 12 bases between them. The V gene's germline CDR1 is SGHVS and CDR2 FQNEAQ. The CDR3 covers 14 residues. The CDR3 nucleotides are TGTGCCAGCAGCTTGTCCGACAGACGCTACGAGCAGTACTTC. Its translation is CASSLSDRRYEQYF.

CDR3 DNA sequence: TGCGCCAGCAGCTTGGATGGCAACCAAGAGACCCAGTACTTC. Translated: CASSLDGNQETQYF. J is TRBJ2-5 and V is TRBV5-1; D is uncertain. V was shortened by 0 bases and J by 0 bases, with 6 bases between the two germline ends. The CDR3 has 14 residues. Germline V gene sequence: CDR1 SGHRS, CDR2 YFSETQ. Supplemented by reference TRBV5-1 and TRBJ2-5, the full variable domain reads KAGVTQTPRYLIKTRGQQVTLSCSPISGHRSVSWYQQTPGQGLQFLFEYFSETQRNKGNFPGRFSGRQFSNSRSEMNVSTLELGDSALYLCASSLDGNQETQYFGPGTRLLVL.

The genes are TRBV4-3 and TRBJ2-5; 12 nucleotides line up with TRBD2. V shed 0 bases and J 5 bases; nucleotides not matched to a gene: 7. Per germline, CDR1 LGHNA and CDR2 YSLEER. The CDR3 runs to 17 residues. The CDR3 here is CASSQDLGLAGRETQYF. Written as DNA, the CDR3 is TGCGCCAGCAGCCAAGATTTAGGACTAGCGGGACGGGAGACCCAGTACTTC.